A selection of T cell receptor beta chains follows, all from one sample in a study of early T cells in non-severe SARS-CoV-2 infection. TCRdb re-analysed the 5' RACE reads in MiXCR, keeping a single row per CDR3 protein. The table includes 65,000 to 95,000 distinct CDR3 sequences, 13% to 15% detected once. The specimen sequenced was whole blood. The receptors were gathered from an adult who was a healthcare worker with PCR-confirmed SARS-CoV-2 infection or an uninfected control (not recorded which). Each CDR3 is given with its conserved first and last residue. A D gene is named only where the DNA matches it firmly. Size values are once, few and many counts, or a class for expanded clones, and some rows have none.

D gene	V gene	J gene	clone size	CDR3 DNA	CDR3 protein
NA	TRBV5-1	TRBJ1-1	NA	TGCGCCAGCAGCATACGCCCCAGGGGACAACTATCTGCTGAAGCTTTCTTT	CASSIRPRGQLSAEAFF
NA	TRBV6-5	TRBJ1-2	few	TGTGCCAGCAGTAGGGGCCCTCCGACGGACTATGGCTACACCTTC	CASSRGPPTDYGYTF
NA	TRBV18	TRBJ2-2	NA	TGTGCCAGCTCACCGGACGTTTTCACCGGGGAGCTGTTTTTT	CASSPDVFTGELFF
TRBD1	TRBV4-2	TRBJ1-1	NA	TGTGCCAGCAGCCAAGATGGGGACAGGCTTAGCACTGAAGCTTTCTTT	CASSQDGDRLSTEAFF
NA	TRBV9	TRBJ2-2	NA	TGTGCCAGCAGCGTAGAGGTCGGGACCTACACCGGGGAGCTGTTTTTT	CASSVEVGTYTGELFF
TRBD1	TRBV6-2/TRBV6-3	TRBJ2-2	NA	TGTGCCAGCAGTTACCGTCGGACAGGGAGGGAGCTGTTTTTT	CASSYRRTGRELFF
TRBD1	TRBV5-4	TRBJ1-2	few	TGTGCCAGCACACCGTTCGGACAGGGGGACGGCTACACCTTC	CASTPFGQGDGYTF
NA	TRBV20-1	TRBJ2-2	NA	TGCAGTGCCAGGACCACCGGGGAGCTGTTTTTT	CSARTTGELFF
TRBD1	TRBV6-5	TRBJ1-2	many	TGTGCCAGCTGCGACAGGGTTGGCTACACCTTC	CASCDRVGYTF
NA	TRBV20-1	TRBJ2-2	few	TGCAGTGCTAGAGATGGGGACACCGGGGAGCTGTTTTTT	CSARDGDTGELFF
NA	TRBV9	TRBJ2-1	many	TGTGCCAGCAGCCCGACCGGGGCTACCTACAATGAGCAGTTCTTC	CASSPTGATYNEQFF
NA	TRBV12-3/TRBV12-4	TRBJ2-1	NA	TGTGCCAGCAGTTTTCTCAGGGGGGGATACAATGAGCAGTTCTTC	CASSFLRGGYNEQFF
NA	TRBV28	TRBJ1-5	NA	TGTGCCAGCAGTTTATTAGGGGGGAATCAGCCCCAGCATTTT	CASSLLGGNQPQHF
NA	TRBV20-1	TRBJ2-1	NA	TGCAGTGCAGGGCTTACGAGCTCCTACAATGAGCAGTTCTTC	CSAGLTSSYNEQFF
NA	TRBV7-2	TRBJ2-7	NA	TGTGCCAGCAGCCCCGGACGGGGCTTGGACTTC	CASSPGRGLDF
TRBD2	TRBV9	TRBJ2-3	many	TGTGCCAGCAGCGTAGAGGCTAGCGGGGGGAATACGCAGTATTTT	CASSVEASGGNTQYF
NA	TRBV12-3/TRBV12-4	TRBJ2-1	NA	TGTGCCAGCAGCCCCCAGAATGAGCAGTTCTTC	CASSPQNEQFF
NA	TRBV9	TRBJ1-1	many	TGTGCCAGCAGCCCCCGCCCCTTGGAAGGGGCTTTCTTT	CASSPRPLEGAFF
NA	TRBV7-6	TRBJ2-1	NA	TGTGCCAGCAGCTTAGTCGACGATGAGCAGTTCTTC	CASSLVDDEQFF
NA	TRBV5-1	TRBJ1-1	few	TGCGCCAGCAGCTTACGTAACCAAGGCCAGGGCTCGAACACTGAAGCTTTCTTT	CASSLRNQGQGSNTEAFF
TRBD1	TRBV7-9	TRBJ1-1	NA	TGTGCCAGCAGTTTGGACAGGGGGTTACTTTGGACTGAAGCTTTCTTT	CASSLDRGLLWTEAFF
NA	TRBV29-1	TRBJ1-2	NA	TGCAGCGTCCCCCACCCGGGACCGGTAGACTATGGCTACACCTTC	CSVPHPGPVDYGYTF
NA	TRBV27	TRBJ2-7	medium-sized	TGTGCCAGCAGTTTCGCTGGCCCCTACGAGCAGTACTTC	CASSFAGPYEQYF
TRBD1	TRBV5-4	TRBJ2-3	NA	TGTGCCAGCAGCGAATACAGGGGGGCAACAGATACGCAGTATTTT	CASSEYRGATDTQYF
TRBD1	TRBV19	TRBJ2-2	NA	TGTGCCAGTAGTCCAGGACCGCCCGTGACAGGGTCCACCGGGGAGCTGTTTTTT	CASSPGPPVTGSTGELFF
NA	TRBV7-8	TRBJ2-1	few	TGTGCCAGCAGCTTAACGTATGAGCAGTTCTTC	CASSLTYEQFF
TRBD1	TRBV6-5	TRBJ1-1	NA	TGTGCCAGCAGTAAATTGGGACAGGGGCGCGCTTTCTTT	CASSKLGQGRAFF
NA	TRBV7-8	TRBJ2-1	NA	TGTGCCAGCAGCTTAAGGTGGGGGGACTACAATGAGCAGTTCTTC	CASSLRWGDYNEQFF
TRBD2	TRBV5-4	TRBJ2-1	few	TGTGCCAGCAGCCTTAGCGGGGGGGCCGCCAATGAGCAGTTCTTC	CASSLSGGAANEQFF
NA	TRBV11-1	TRBJ2-1	few	TGTGCCAGCAGCCCCCTGGGGATCTATTCTCAGTTCTTC	CASSPLGIYSQFF
NA	TRBV27	TRBJ2-1	NA	TGTGCCAGCAGGCTCAGACAATCGGGTGAGCAGTTCTTC	CASRLRQSGEQFF
NA	TRBV20-1	TRBJ2-3	NA	TGCAGTGCGGTGGAGTCTGGGGATACGCAGTATTTT	CSAVESGDTQYF
NA	TRBV13	TRBJ2-7	few	TGTGCCAGCAGCTTAGTTGGCAGGGAAGGTTCATACGAGCAGTACTTC	CASSLVGREGSYEQYF
NA	TRBV6-2/TRBV6-3	TRBJ2-7	NA	TGTGCCAGCAGTTACTCGGTGGACCAACCGACCTACGAGCAGTACTTC	CASSYSVDQPTYEQYF
TRBD1	TRBV28	TRBJ1-3	NA	TGTGCCAGCAGTGGCCCAGGGGGTGGAAACACCATATATTTT	CASSGPGGGNTIYF
TRBD1	TRBV6-1	TRBJ1-4	many	TGTGCCAGCAGTGTCCGGACAGGGGGCGAAAAACTGTTTTTT	CASSVRTGGEKLFF
NA	TRBV13	TRBJ2-5	few	TGTGCCAGCAGCTCAGAGAAGGCCCAGTACTTC	CASSSEKAQYF
TRBD2	TRBV5-1	TRBJ2-1	NA	TGCGCCAGCAGCTCCCCGACTAGCGGGGACTCCTACAATGAGCAGTTCTTC	CASSSPTSGDSYNEQFF
TRBD2	TRBV3-1	TRBJ2-5	few	TGTGCCAGCAGCCAAGATGCCCGGGCTAGCGGGGGAGCAAAGACCCAGTACTTC	CASSQDARASGGAKTQYF
NA	TRBV20-1	TRBJ2-1	NA	TGCAGTGCTATCCCAGATAGCTCCTACAATGAGCAGTTCTTC	CSAIPDSSYNEQFF
NA	TRBV7-7	TRBJ2-5	few	TGTGCCAGCAGCGTCGAAGGGGGCCAAGAGACCCAGTACTTC	CASSVEGGQETQYF
NA	TRBV5-1	TRBJ1-6	NA	TGCGCCAGCAGCTTGCACAGGGAGGATTCACCCCTCCACTTT	CASSLHREDSPLHF
TRBD1	TRBV29-1	TRBJ2-3	NA	TGCAGCGTTGCGACAGGGGGAACAGATACGCAGTATTTT	CSVATGGTDTQYF
NA	TRBV6-5	TRBJ2-3	NA	TGTGCCAGCGGAGGAGCGACACAAACCCCAGATACGCAGTATTTT	CASGGATQTPDTQYF
NA	TRBV6-5	TRBJ1-6	many	TGTGCCAGCAGTTACGCTAATAATTCACCCCTCCACTTT	CASSYANNSPLHF
TRBD1	TRBV6-6	TRBJ2-3	NA	TGTGCCAGCAGTCCCGGGACAGGGAGGGGCACAGATACGCAGTATTTT	CASSPGTGRGTDTQYF
NA	TRBV28	TRBJ1-5	few	TGTGCCAGCAATCCGGCCAAGGATCAGCCCCAGCATTTT	CASNPAKDQPQHF
NA	TRBV29-1	TRBJ2-7	NA	TGCAGCGTTGAGTTAAGCTCCTACGAGCAGTACTTC	CSVELSSYEQYF
TRBD1	TRBV7-9	TRBJ1-1	NA	TGTGCCAGCATCTACTCCGACAGGGGAGACACTGAAGCTTTCTTT	CASIYSDRGDTEAFF
TRBD2	TRBV4-2	TRBJ2-3	many	TGTGCCAGCAGCCAAGGGAACGGGGGGGCCACAGATACGCAGTATTTT	CASSQGNGGATDTQYF
TRBD2	TRBV7-9	TRBJ2-3	many	TGTGCCAGCAGCTTAAGGCGGGGGGCCGGTAAGGATACGCAGTATTTT	CASSLRRGAGKDTQYF
TRBD1	TRBV7-2	TRBJ1-2	NA	TGTGCCAGCAGCTTCAAATCGCAGGGGGTATATGGCTACACCTTC	CASSFKSQGVYGYTF
NA	TRBV11-2	TRBJ1-1	few	TGTGCCAGCAGCTTAGCGAGGGTCACTGAAGCTTTCTTT	CASSLARVTEAFF
NA	TRBV15	TRBJ2-3	NA	TGTGCCACCAGCAGAGATGATTGGGCAGTAACTCGAGATACGCAGTATTTT	CATSRDDWAVTRDTQYF
TRBD2	TRBV4-2	TRBJ2-1	few	TGTGCCAGCAGCCAAGATACGGAACGGGGGGTTTACAATGAGCAGTTCTTC	CASSQDTERGVYNEQFF
NA	TRBV6-6	TRBJ1-3	few	TGTGCCAGCAGTTACCACAACTCTGGAAACACCATATATTTT	CASSYHNSGNTIYF
NA	TRBV11-2	TRBJ1-6	few	TGTGCCAGCAGCTTAGGATCAGGGACGAGTTCACCCCTCCACTTT	CASSLGSGTSSPLHF
NA	TRBV7-9	TRBJ2-5	many	TGTGCCAGCAGCTCCAACCTCGGACAGCAAGAGACCCAGTACTTC	CASSSNLGQQETQYF
NA	TRBV9	TRBJ1-2	few	TGTGCCAGCAGCCAGTTCGCGGGCCCTCGGCATGGCTACACCTTC	CASSQFAGPRHGYTF
NA	TRBV15	TRBJ2-3	NA	TGTGCCACCAGCAGAGGGGAGAGGGGCACCACAGATACGCAGTATTTT	CATSRGERGTTDTQYF